This T cell receptor beta chain was obtained from a study of T cell responses to AZD1222 COVID-19 vaccine (dated by TCRdb to the early 2020s). In the study overall: AZD1222 recipients given second doses at about 4 weeks or at about 12 weeks were pooled, since spike-specific TCR depth and breadth were not found to differ between the two schedules. A total of about 230 trial participants underwent TCR sequencing, of whom 207 received two doses of AZD1222 and about 25 received two doses of the MenACWY control vaccine. Trial participants were enrolled by age into subgroups of 18-55, 56-69 and 70-plus years, and 148, 28 and 57 TCR-sequenced participants, respectively, were included in these subgroups. Points the paper makes about the study in general: Conclusions about previously exposed vaccinees were limited because only six AZD1222 recipients were SARS-CoV-2 seropositive at baseline. No day 14 peak-response samples were available, so repertoires were characterized only after the peak T cell response. Participants were mostly white British and included more females than males, and it was suggested by the authors that clonal diversity may have been underestimated. The 56-69-year group was small, and its depth increase did not reach significance, likely because of low power. Spike-specific TCR breadth and depth rose significantly after two AZD1222 doses compared with day 0 and with MenACWY recipients. Reportedly, almost half of the unique spike-specific TCRs recognized epitopes lying outside the regions that are mutated in the B.1.351 and B.1.1.7 variants. CD4 TCRs associated with the vaccine covered the entire spike protein, and the dominant responses were in regions 160-218 and 743-854.

The CDR3 regions of human TCRbeta chains were analyzed by immunosequencing. The authors processed their data as follows. Repertoire TCRs were checked for matches against a reference library of SARS-CoV-2-specific TCRs that had been generated using the MIRA antigen-specificity platform. Breadth was defined as the fraction of unique TCRs that were SARS-CoV-2-associated, and depth was defined as the fraction of total T cells that were SARS-CoV-2-associated. Using the MIRA data, every spike-specific TCR was mapped to the spike region that the TCR reacted to and assigned to either a CD4 or a CD8 class. Log10-transformed breadth and depth values were compared by one-way ANOVA with Sidak's multiple comparisons tests. Entries here come from immuneACCESS through TCRdb and include only in-frame sequences with V and J called. Some clones fail to appear in such tables; in the studies checked, an unresolved V gene covers under half of the shortfall, and the cause of the remainder is unknown. That table gives V, J and clone size, and the DNA gave D and trimming. For this sample the table gives 75,000 to 100,000 clones, of which 90% were detected only once. The ten largest clones capture 8.4% of the sample.

With respect to this clone: No cognate antigen has been identified for it. No much larger clone exists at a distance of one base, and base qualities are not known.

Read against the paper, the sample's time point label means: baseline before first vaccination. Vaccinee samples were obtained from the UK trials COV001 and COV002, which included a single-blind randomized controlled phase 2/3 trial of AZD1222 (ChAdOx1 nCoV-19) in healthy adults. Trial participant PBMC samples were collected at day 0 and day 28 after the second dose for TCRbeta chain sequencing. V drops 8 bases and J drops 2 bases, leaving 10 bases in between. CDR1 and CDR2 were assigned from the germline V gene as LGHNT and FRNRAP. From the cysteine up to the phenylalanine, the CDR3 has a length of 14 residues. The read is trimmed to its CDR3 DNA, 42 bases read in frame from base 1.

This specimen consisted of peripheral blood, obtained on day 0 of AZD1222 vaccination. The receptor was derived from an adult in good health. Rearrangement joined TRBV12-5 to TRBJ1-6, with the D gene call left open. The nucleotide sequence reads TGTGCTAGTAGGCCGACTCCCTATAATTCACCCCTCCACTTT. Its protein is CASRPTPYNSPLHF.